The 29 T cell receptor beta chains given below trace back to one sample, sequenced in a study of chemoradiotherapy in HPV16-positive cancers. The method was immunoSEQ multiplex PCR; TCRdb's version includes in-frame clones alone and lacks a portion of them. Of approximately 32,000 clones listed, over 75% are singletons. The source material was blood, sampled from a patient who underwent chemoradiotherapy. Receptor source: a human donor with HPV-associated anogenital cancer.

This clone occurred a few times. CDR3 sequence reads: CAWSVSRPPLHF. In DNA form, the CDR3 reads TGTGCCTGGAGTGTATCAAGGCCACCCCTCCACTTT. J is TRBJ1-6 and V is TRBV30; D ambiguous. Germline-derived CDR1 and CDR2 are GTSNPN and SVGIG (reference sequence). The CDR3 is made up of 12 amino acids. V lost 0 bases and J 11 bases, leaving 8 bases between the germline ends. The whole variable domain, remainder taken from reference TRBV30 and TRBJ1-6, is SQTIHQWPATLVQPVGSPLSLECTVEGTSNPNLYWYRQAAGRGLQLLFYSVGIGQISSEVPQNLSASRPQDRQFILSSKKLLLSDSGFYLCAWSVSRPPLHFGNGTRLTVT.

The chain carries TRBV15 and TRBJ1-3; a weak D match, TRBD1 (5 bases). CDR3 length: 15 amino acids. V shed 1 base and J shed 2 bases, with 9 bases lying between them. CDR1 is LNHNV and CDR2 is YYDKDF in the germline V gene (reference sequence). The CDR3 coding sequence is TGTGCCACCAGCAGAGTGGGGGTAGCTGGAAACACCATATATTTT. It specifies CATSRVGVAGNTIYF.

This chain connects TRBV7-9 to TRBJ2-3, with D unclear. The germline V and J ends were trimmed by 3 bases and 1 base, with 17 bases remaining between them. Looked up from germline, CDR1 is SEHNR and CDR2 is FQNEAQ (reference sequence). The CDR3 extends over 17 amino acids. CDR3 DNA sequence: TGTGCCAGCAGCTTTGTGAGCCTTCCCTGGGGCACAGATACGCAGTATTTT. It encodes CASSFVSLPWGTDTQYF.

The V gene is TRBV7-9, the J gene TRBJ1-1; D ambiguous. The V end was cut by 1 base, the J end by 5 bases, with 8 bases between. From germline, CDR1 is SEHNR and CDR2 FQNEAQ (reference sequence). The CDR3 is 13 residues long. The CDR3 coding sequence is TGTGCCAGCAGCTTAGGGACTGCGACTGAAGCTTTCTTT. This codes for CASSLGTATEAFF.

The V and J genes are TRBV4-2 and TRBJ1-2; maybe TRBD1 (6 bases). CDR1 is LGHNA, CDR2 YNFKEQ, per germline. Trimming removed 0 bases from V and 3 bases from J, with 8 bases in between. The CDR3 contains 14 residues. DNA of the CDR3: TGTGCCAGCAGCCAAGAGGACAGCTACTATGGCTACACCTTC. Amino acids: CASSQEDSYYGYTF.

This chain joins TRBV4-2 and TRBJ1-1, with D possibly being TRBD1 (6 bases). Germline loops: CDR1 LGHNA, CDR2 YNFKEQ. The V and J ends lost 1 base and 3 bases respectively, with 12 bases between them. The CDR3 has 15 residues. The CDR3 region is CASSQVPQGHTEAFF. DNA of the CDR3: TGTGCCAGCAGCCAAGTCCCGCAGGGGCACACTGAAGCTTTCTTT.

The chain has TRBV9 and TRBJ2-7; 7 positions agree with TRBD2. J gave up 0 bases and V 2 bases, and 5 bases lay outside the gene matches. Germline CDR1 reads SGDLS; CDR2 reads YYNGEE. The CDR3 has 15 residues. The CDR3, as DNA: TGTGCCAGCAGCGTGGGGGGGACCAGCTCCTACGAGCAGTACTTC. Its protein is CASSVGGTSSYEQYF.

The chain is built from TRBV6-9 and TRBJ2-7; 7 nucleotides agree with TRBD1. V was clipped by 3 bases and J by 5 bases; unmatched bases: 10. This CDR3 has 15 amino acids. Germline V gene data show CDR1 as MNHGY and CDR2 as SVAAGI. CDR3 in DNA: TGTGCCAGCAGTTACTTGCCAGGGGGAAGCGACGAGCAGTACTTC. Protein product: CASSYLPGGSDEQYF.

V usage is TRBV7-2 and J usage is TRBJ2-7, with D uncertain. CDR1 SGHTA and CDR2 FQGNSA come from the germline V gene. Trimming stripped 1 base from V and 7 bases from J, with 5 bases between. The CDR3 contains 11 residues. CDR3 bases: TGTGCCAGCAGCTTAGGCCGGGAGCAGTACTTC. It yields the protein CASSLGREQYF.

The DNA of the CDR3 is TGTGCCAGCTCACCAAGACAGGGGCTCTACGAGCAGTACTTC. It is translated as CASSPRQGLYEQYF. This chain joins TRBV18 and TRBJ2-7; 8 bases line up with TRBD1. The V segment lost 2 bases and the J segment 3 bases; nucleotides outside the gene matches: 3. CDR3 size: 14 residues. Germline loops: CDR1 KGHSH, CDR2 LQKENI.

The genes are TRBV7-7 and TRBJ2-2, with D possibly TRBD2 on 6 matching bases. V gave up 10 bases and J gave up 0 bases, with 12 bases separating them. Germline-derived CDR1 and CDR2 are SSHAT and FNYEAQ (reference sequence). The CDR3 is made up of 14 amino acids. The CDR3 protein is CATSAGTNTGELFF. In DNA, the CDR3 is TGTGCCACATCGGCGGGGACGAACACCGGGGAGCTGTTTTTT. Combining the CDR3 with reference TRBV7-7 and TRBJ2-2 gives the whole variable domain GAGVSQSPRYKVTKRGQDVTLRCDPISSHATLYWYQQALGQGPEFLTYFNYEAQPDKSGLPSDRFSAERPEGSISTLTIQRTEQRDSAMYRCATSAGTNTGELFFGEGSRLTVL.

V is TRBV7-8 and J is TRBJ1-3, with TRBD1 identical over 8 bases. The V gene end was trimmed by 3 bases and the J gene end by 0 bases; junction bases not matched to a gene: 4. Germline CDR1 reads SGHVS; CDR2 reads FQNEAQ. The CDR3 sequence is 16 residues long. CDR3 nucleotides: TGTGCCAGCAGCTTCATGGACAGGGACTCTGGAAACACCATATATTTT. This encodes CASSFMDRDSGNTIYF.

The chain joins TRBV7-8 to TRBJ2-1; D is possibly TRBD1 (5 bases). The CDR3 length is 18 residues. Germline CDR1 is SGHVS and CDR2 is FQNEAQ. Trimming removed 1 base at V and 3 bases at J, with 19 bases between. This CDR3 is CASSLVVKLAGLYNEQFF. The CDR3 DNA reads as TGTGCCAGCAGCTTAGTGGTTAAGTTGGCAGGGCTCTACAATGAGCAGTTCTTC.

The CDR3 loop reads CASRDTNYGYTF. The CDR3 region has the DNA TGTGCCAGCAGGGACACCAACTATGGCTACACCTTC. The rearrangement uses TRBV2 and TRBJ1-2, with D perhaps matching TRBD1 (5 bases). This CDR3 spans 12 amino acids. With 6 bases removed from V and 2 bases from J, the gap between germline ends came to 7 bases. Germline V gene lookup returns CDR1 SNHLY and CDR2 FYNNEI.

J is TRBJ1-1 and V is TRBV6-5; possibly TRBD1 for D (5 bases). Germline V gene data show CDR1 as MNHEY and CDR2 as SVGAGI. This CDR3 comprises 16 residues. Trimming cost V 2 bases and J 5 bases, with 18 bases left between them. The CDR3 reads CASSYLEPGGGTEAFF. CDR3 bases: TGTGCCAGCAGTTACCTCGAACCAGGCGGGGGGACTGAAGCTTTCTTT.

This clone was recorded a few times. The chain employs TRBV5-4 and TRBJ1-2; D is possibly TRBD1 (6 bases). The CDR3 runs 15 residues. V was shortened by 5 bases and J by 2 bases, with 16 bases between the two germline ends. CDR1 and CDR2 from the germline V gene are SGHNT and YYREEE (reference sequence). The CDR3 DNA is TGTGCCAGCAGTTCCAGGGGAGGAGGGAACTATGGCTACACCTTC. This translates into CASSSRGGGNYGYTF.

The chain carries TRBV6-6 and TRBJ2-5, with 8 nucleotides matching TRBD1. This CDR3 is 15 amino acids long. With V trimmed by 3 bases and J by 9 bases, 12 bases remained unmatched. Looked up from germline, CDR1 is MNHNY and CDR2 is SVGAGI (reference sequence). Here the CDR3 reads CASSYRQGSWLSQYF. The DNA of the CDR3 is TGTGCCAGCAGTTATAGACAGGGGTCATGGTTGTCCCAGTACTTC.

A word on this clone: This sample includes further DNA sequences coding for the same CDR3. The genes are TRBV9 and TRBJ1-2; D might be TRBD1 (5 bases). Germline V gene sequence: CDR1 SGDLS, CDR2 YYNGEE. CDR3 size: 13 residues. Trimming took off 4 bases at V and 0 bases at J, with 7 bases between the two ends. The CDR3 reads CASSSGPNYGYTF. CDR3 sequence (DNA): TGTGCCAGCAGCTCGGGGCCTAACTATGGCTACACCTTC. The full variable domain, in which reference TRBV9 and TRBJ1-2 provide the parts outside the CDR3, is DSGVTQTPKHLITATGQRVTLRCSPRSGDLSVYWYQQSLDQGLQFLIQYYNGEERAKGNILERFSAQQFPDLHSELNLSSLELGDSALYFCASSSGPNYGYTFGSGTRLTVV.

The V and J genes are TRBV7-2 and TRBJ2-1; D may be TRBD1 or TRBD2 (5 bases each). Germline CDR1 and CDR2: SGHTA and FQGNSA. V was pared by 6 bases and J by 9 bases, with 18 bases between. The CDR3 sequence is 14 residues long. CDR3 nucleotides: TGTGCCAGCAGACAACCTATTGACAGCGGTGAGCAGTTCTTC. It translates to CASRQPIDSGEQFF.

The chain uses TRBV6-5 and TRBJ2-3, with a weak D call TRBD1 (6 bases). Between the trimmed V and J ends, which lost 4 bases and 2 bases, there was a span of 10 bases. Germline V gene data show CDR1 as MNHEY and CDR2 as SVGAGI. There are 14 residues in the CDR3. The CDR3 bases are TGTGCCAGCAGTTTCCGGACAGACACAGATACGCAGTATTTT. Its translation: CASSFRTDTDTQYF.

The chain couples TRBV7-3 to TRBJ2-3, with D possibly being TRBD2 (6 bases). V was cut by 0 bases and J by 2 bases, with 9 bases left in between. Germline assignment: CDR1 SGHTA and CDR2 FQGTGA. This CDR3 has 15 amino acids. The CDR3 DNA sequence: TGTGCCAGCAGCTTAACGCGGGGAGACACAGATACGCAGTATTTT. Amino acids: CASSLTRGDTDTQYF.

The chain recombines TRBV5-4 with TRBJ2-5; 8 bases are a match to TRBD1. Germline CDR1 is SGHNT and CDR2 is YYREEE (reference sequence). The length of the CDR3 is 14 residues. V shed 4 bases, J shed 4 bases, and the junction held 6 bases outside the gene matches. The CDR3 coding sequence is TGTGCCAGCAGCAACGGACAGGGAGGAGAGACCCAGTACTTC. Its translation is CASSNGQGGETQYF.

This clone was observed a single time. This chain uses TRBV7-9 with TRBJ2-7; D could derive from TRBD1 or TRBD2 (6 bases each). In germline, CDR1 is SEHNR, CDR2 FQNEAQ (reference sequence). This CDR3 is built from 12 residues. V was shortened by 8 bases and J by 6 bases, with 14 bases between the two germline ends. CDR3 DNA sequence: TGTGCCAGCGCACAGGGAGGATCCGAGCAGTACTTC. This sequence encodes CASAQGGSEQYF.

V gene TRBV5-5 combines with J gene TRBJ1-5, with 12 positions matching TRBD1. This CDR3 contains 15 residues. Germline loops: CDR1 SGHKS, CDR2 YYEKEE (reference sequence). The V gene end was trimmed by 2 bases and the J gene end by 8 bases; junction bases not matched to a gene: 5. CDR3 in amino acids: CASSFSGTGGEPQHF. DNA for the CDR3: TGTGCCAGCAGCTTTTCCGGGACAGGGGGCGAGCCCCAGCATTTT.

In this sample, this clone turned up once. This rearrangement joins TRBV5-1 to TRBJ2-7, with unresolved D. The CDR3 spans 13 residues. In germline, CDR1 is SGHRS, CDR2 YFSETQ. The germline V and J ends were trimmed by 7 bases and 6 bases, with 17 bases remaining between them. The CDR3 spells CASRPPIGGEQYF. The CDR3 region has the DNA TGCGCCAGCCGACCGCCTATAGGTGGCGAGCAGTACTTC.

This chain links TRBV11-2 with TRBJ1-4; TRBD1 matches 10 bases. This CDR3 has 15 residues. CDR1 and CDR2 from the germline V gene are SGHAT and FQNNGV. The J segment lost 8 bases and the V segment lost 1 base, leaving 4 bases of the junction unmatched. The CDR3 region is CASSLAGTGEEKLFF. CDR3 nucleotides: TGTGCCAGCAGCTTAGCAGGGACAGGGGAAGAAAAACTGTTTTTT.

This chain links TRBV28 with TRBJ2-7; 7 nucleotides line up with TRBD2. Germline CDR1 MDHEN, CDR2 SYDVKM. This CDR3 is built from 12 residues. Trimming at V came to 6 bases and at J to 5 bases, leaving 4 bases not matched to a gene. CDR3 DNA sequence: TGTGCCAGCAGGGGCGGGGGAGACGAGCAGTACTTC. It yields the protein CASRGGGDEQYF.

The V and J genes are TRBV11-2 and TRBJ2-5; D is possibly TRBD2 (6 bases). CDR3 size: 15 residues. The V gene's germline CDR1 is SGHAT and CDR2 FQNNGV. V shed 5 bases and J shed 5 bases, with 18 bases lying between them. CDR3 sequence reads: CASSPGTRAAETQYF. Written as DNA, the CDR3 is TGTGCCAGCAGCCCAGGGACTCGGGCAGCGGAGACCCAGTACTTC.

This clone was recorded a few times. This chain's CDR3 is CASSYGQGVNEKLFF. The CDR3 nucleotides are TGTGCCAGCAGTTATGGCCAGGGGGTGAATGAAAAACTGTTTTTT. J is TRBJ1-4 and V is TRBV6-5; 7 nucleotides line up with TRBD1. Germline CDR1 MNHEY, CDR2 SVGAGI. The V and J ends lost 3 bases and 5 bases, in that order; junction bases with no gene match: 6. This CDR3 has 15 residues.